This TCR beta chain was recovered during a study of cytomegalovirus exposure and HLA in healthy donors. Study-level findings and limits: According to an earlier analysis, most TCR beta V segments yielded productive rearrangements about 87% or about 30% of the time.

PCR involved 60 Vbeta and 13 Jbeta primers. Profiled with immunoSEQ multiplex PCR; TCRdb holds only in-frame clones, not every one. The data show some 150,000 clones, approximately 80% seen once. The CDR3 sequence is 15 residues long. CDR1 is SGHKS and CDR2 is YYEKEE in the germline V gene (reference sequence). Trimming shortened V by 0 bases and J by 1 base, and 10 bases separated the two germline ends. Regarding this clone: Its antigen is still unknown.

The sample taken for sequencing was PBMCs. This clonotype was sampled from a man in his forties or fifties in good health and CMV-seronegative. The rearrangement joins TRBV5-5 to TRBJ1-1; D is undetermined. The CDR3 DNA follows: TGTGCCAGCAGCTTGGTTGCGGGGAAGAACACTGAAGCTTTCTTT. Protein: CASSLVAGKNTEAFF. Drawing the rest from reference TRBV5-5 and TRBJ1-1, the complete variable domain is DAGVTQSPTHLIKTRGQQVTLRCSPISGHKSVSWYQQVLGQGPQFIFQYYEKEERGRGNFPDRFSARQFPNYSSELNVNALLLGDSALYLCASSLVAGKNTEAFFGQGTRLTVV.